Following are 10 T cell receptor beta chains from one sample sequenced in a study of T cell responses to AZD1222 COVID-19 vaccine. Generated by immunoSEQ multiplex PCR, the TCRdb table keeps only in-frame clones and is missing some. The sample holds 140,000 or so clones, 80% to 95% seen once. The sequenced sample was peripheral blood, obtained on day 0 of AZD1222 vaccination. The receptor source for this set is an adult in good health.

Worth noting for this clone: This specimen includes other DNA sequences encoding the same CDR3. V gene TRBV20-1 combines with J gene TRBJ2-3; D gene uncertain. Trimming removed 3 bases at V and 2 bases at J, with 3 bases between. The CDR3 is 11 amino acids. The germline gives CDR1 DFQATT, CDR2 SNEGSKA (reference sequence). The CDR3 DNA reads as TGCAGTGCTAGTCCCACAGATACGCAGTATTTT. It encodes CSASPTDTQYF.

The chain couples TRBV6-5 to TRBJ2-5; D remains ambiguous. The CDR3 is 13 amino acids. Trimming cost V 5 bases and J 2 bases, with 9 bases left between them. Germline V CDR1 and CDR2: MNHEY, SVGAGI. The chain's CDR3 is CASSITHQETQYF. The DNA of the CDR3 is TGTGCCAGCAGTATAACTCATCAAGAGACCCAGTACTTC.

This sequence joins TRBV19 and TRBJ2-1; D assignment may be TRBD1 or TRBD2 (5 bases each). The germline gives CDR1 LNHDA, CDR2 SQIVND (reference sequence). Trimming took 6 bases from V and 0 from J, leaving 18 bases between them. The CDR3 loop spans 17 amino acids. The CDR3 region has the DNA TGTGCCAGTAGGGGATTCGGGGCGGACACCTCCTACAATGAGCAGTTCTTC. Protein sequence: CASRGFGADTSYNEQFF. Full variable domain (outside the CDR3, taken from reference TRBV19 and TRBJ2-1): DGGITQSPKYLFRKEGQNVTLSCEQNLNHDAMYWYRQDPGQGLRLIYYSQIVNDFQKGDIAEGYSVSREKKESFPLTVTSAQKNPTAFYLCASRGFGADTSYNEQFFGPGTRLTVL.

The chain uses TRBV7-9 and TRBJ2-7, with a weak D call TRBD1 (5 bases). V was pared by 5 bases and J by 3 bases, with 8 bases between. The CDR3 has 12 amino acids. The germline V gene encodes CDR1 SEHNR and CDR2 FQNEAQ (reference sequence). The CDR3 protein is CASSATVYEQYF. The CDR3 DNA sequence: TGTGCCAGCAGCGCGACAGTCTACGAGCAGTACTTC.

The count of this clone is one. The V call is TRBV15, the J call TRBJ1-5; TRBD1 matches at 8 bases. After removal of 3 bases from V and 7 bases from J, the junction contained 8 bases not matched to a gene. Germline V gives CDR1 LNHNV, CDR2 YYDKDF (reference sequence). The CDR3 has 15 amino acids. The CDR3 sequence is CATSRTGELEQPQHF. In nucleotides, the CDR3 is TGTGCCACCAGCAGGACAGGGGAATTAGAACAGCCCCAGCATTTT.

The chain couples TRBV9 to TRBJ2-7, with 8 positions matching TRBD1. V was pared by 6 bases and J by 1 base, with 6 bases of the junction left unmatched. In germline, CDR1 is SGDLS, CDR2 YYNGEE. The CDR3 totals 14 residues. CDR3 nucleotide sequence: TGTGCCAGCAAACAGGGGGATGGGTCCTACGAGCAGTACTTC. Amino acids: CASKQGDGSYEQYF.

V usage is TRBV29-1 and J usage is TRBJ1-2, with 8 bases identical to TRBD1. In germline, CDR1 is SQVTM, CDR2 ANQGSEA. The CDR3 length is 12 residues. The ends lost 3 bases at V and 4 bases at J; junction bases unmatched: 1. The CDR3: CSVDQGAYGYTF. The CDR3 coding sequence is TGCAGCGTTGACCAGGGGGCCTATGGCTACACCTTC.

The chain uses TRBV5-4 and TRBJ2-5, with D tentatively TRBD2 (6 bases). In germline, CDR1 is SGHNT, CDR2 YYREEE (reference sequence). V lost 2 bases to trimming and J lost 3 bases, with 14 bases between them. The CDR3 runs to 15 residues. CDR3 protein: CASSLTSGVEETQYF. CDR3 in DNA: TGTGCCAGCAGCTTAACCTCGGGGGTAGAAGAGACCCAGTACTTC.

The chain uses TRBV11-2 and TRBJ1-4; TRBD1 matches 8 bases. Germline trimming cut 3 bases from V and 8 bases from J; bases unmatched to any gene: 8. The CDR3 covers 15 residues. Germline CDR1 SGHAT, CDR2 FQNNGV. CDR3 in DNA: TGTGCCAGCAGCTTGGTAGGGACAGGAGAAGAAAAACTGTTTTTT. It translates to CASSLVGTGEEKLFF.

This clone was detected only a few times. The V and J genes are TRBV5-4 and TRBJ2-7; 9 nucleotides match TRBD1. Trimming removed 4 bases from V and 2 bases from J; junction bases left unmatched: 4. The V gene's germline CDR1 is SGHNT and CDR2 YYREEE (reference sequence). This CDR3 spans 14 amino acids. The CDR3 reads CASSQGQGPYEQYF. CDR3 in DNA: TGTGCCAGCAGCCAGGGACAGGGTCCCTACGAGCAGTACTTC.